These T cell receptor beta chains were read from a single sample in a study of cytomegalovirus exposure and HLA in healthy donors. Method: immunoSEQ multiplex PCR; TCRdb's copy keeps in-frame clones and lacks some. The sample has about 89,000 clones; roughly 85% are singletons. Sequencing was done on a sample of PBMCs. These receptors came from a man between 35 and 55 years old in good health and CMV-seropositive. CDR3s include the opening cysteine and the closing phenylalanine or tryptophan. D genes are given only for firm matches. Size values are once, few and many counts, or a class for expanded clones, and some rows have none.

DNA: TGTGCCAGCACCCAGGGGGGCGCCTACAATGAGCAGTTCTTC
CDR3: CASTQGGAYNEQFF
J: TRBJ2-1
length: 14
V: TRBV28
D: .
size: .

DNA: TGTGCCAGCAGTTTATCCAGGTTAGGAGAGCAGTTCTTC
CDR3: CASSLSRLGEQFF
J: TRBJ2-1
length: 13
V: TRBV27
D: .
size: .

DNA: TGCGCCAGCAGCTTGCAAAACTCCTACAATGAGCAGTTCTTC
CDR3: CASSLQNSYNEQFF
J: TRBJ2-1
length: 14
V: TRBV5-1
D: .
size: .

DNA: TGTGCCAGCAGTGACTCGACAGGTAACTATGGCTACACCTTC
CDR3: CASSDSTGNYGYTF
J: TRBJ1-2
length: 14
V: TRBV6-4
D: .
size: .

DNA: TGCGCCAGCAGCCAACCTGGGACTAGCGGTAGCACAGATACGCAGTATTTT
CDR3: CASSQPGTSGSTDTQYF
J: TRBJ2-3
length: 17
V: TRBV4-1
D: TRBD2
size: .

DNA: TGTGCCAGTGGGGCCGGAGGGGCGAGCAATCAGCCCCAGCATTTT
CDR3: CASGAGGASNQPQHF
J: TRBJ1-5
length: 15
V: TRBV19
D: .
size: .

DNA: TGTGCCACGGTGAACTCTGGAAACACCATATATTTT
CDR3: CATVNSGNTIYF
J: TRBJ1-3
length: 12
V: TRBV19
D: .
size: .

DNA: TGCGCCAGCAGCTTGGGGGGACAATCCCTATTTCCCCTCCACTTT
CDR3: CASSLGGQSLFPLHF
J: TRBJ1-6
length: 15
V: TRBV5-1
D: .
size: .

DNA: TGCGCCAGCAGCCCCGAAGGGGGCTCTAACTATGGCTACACCTTC
CDR3: CASSPEGGSNYGYTF
J: TRBJ1-2
length: 15
V: TRBV5-1
D: TRBD1
size: once

DNA: TGTGCCAGCAGCTTAGAAATAGGGGGGGCGGCAAATACGCAGTATTTT
CDR3: CASSLEIGGAANTQYF
J: TRBJ2-3
length: 16
V: TRBV11-2
D: .
size: .

DNA: TGTGCCAGTAGTACCCCCGGACAGGGGTTCCCGGATGGCTACACCTTC
CDR3: CASSTPGQGFPDGYTF
J: TRBJ1-2
length: 16
V: TRBV19
D: TRBD1
size: .

DNA: TGTGCCAGCAGTTTACGACAACCCAATCAGCCCCAGCATTTT
CDR3: CASSLRQPNQPQHF
J: TRBJ1-5
length: 14
V: TRBV28
D: .
size: .

DNA: TGTGCCAGCAGCTTACAGGGGAAAATCACAGATACGCAGTATTTT
CDR3: CASSLQGKITDTQYF
J: TRBJ2-3
length: 15
V: TRBV5-6
D: TRBD1
size: .

DNA: TGCAGCGTTGGTCGTGACAGGGTGGGAGATACGCAGTATTTT
CDR3: CSVGRDRVGDTQYF
J: TRBJ2-3
length: 14
V: TRBV29-1
D: TRBD1
size: few

DNA: TGTGCCAGCAGTCGTCCAGGGGGCGGCAAAAACATTCAGTACTTC
CDR3: CASSRPGGGKNIQYF
J: TRBJ2-4
length: 15
V: TRBV27
D: TRBD1
size: .

DNA: TGTGCCAGCAGTGAACCGGGACAGTCCTACGAGCAGTACTTC
CDR3: CASSEPGQSYEQYF
J: TRBJ2-7
length: 14
V: TRBV6-1
D: TRBD1
size: few

DNA: TGTGCCAGCAGTTACCCCCAGGGCTCTAATGAAAAACTGTTTTTT
CDR3: CASSYPQGSNEKLFF
J: TRBJ1-4
length: 15
V: TRBV6-6
D: .
size: .

DNA: TGTGCCAGCAGGTTTACAACCGGGACAGGGGTGAATGAGCAGTTCTTC
CDR3: CASRFTTGTGVNEQFF
J: TRBJ2-1
length: 16
V: TRBV5-6
D: TRBD1
size: .

DNA: TGTGCCAGCAGTGAGTCGGGTTCTGGGGCCAACGTCCTGACTTTC
CDR3: CASSESGSGANVLTF
J: TRBJ2-6
length: 15
V: TRBV6-4
D: .
size: .

DNA: TGTGCCAGCAGTGGGGGGAGGGGGGACTATGGCTACACCTTC
CDR3: CASSGGRGDYGYTF
J: TRBJ1-2
length: 14
V: TRBV6-1
D: .
size: .

DNA: TGTGCCAGCAGCCCGGGGACAGGGGTGGGGGAGACCCAGTACTTC
CDR3: CASSPGTGVGETQYF
J: TRBJ2-5
length: 15
V: TRBV7-2
D: TRBD1
size: .

DNA: TGTGCCAGCAGCGGGGCGAAGGGACAGTTTAACTACGAGCAGTACTTC
CDR3: CASSGAKGQFNYEQYF
J: TRBJ2-7
length: 16
V: TRBV7-8
D: TRBD1
size: once

DNA: TGCGCCAGCAGTGCCCGACTAGCGGGGTACCGAAGAGATACGCAGTATTTT
CDR3: CASSARLAGYRRDTQYF
J: TRBJ2-3
length: 17
V: TRBV10-2
D: TRBD2
size: .

DNA: TGTGCCAGCAGCTTGACCCCGACAGGGCGTACGGAGACCCAGTACTTC
CDR3: CASSLTPTGRTETQYF
J: TRBJ2-5
length: 16
V: TRBV5-6
D: TRBD1
size: .

DNA: TGTGCCAGCAGCTTGGGGGCATCTATCTACGAGCAGTACTTC
CDR3: CASSLGASIYEQYF
J: TRBJ2-7
length: 14
V: TRBV7-8
D: .
size: once

DNA: TGTGCCAGCAGCAATTCAGGGGGACGGAGCTCCTACAATGAGCAGTTCTTC
CDR3: CASSNSGGRSSYNEQFF
J: TRBJ2-1
length: 17
V: TRBV21-1
D: .
size: .

DNA: TGTGCCAGTAGTATAGATCTAGGGGTAGATCAGCCCCAGCATTTT
CDR3: CASSIDLGVDQPQHF
J: TRBJ1-5
length: 15
V: TRBV19
D: .
size: .

DNA: TGTGCCAGCTCAACCCGACAGGGTACGTACGAGCAGTACTTC
CDR3: CASSTRQGTYEQYF
J: TRBJ2-7
length: 14
V: TRBV18
D: TRBD1
size: few

DNA: TGTGCCAGCAGGACAGGGTACTACGAGCAGTACTTC
CDR3: CASRTGYYEQYF
J: TRBJ2-7
length: 12
V: TRBV28
D: TRBD1
size: .

DNA: TGTGCCAGCAGTTTATTAGGCGGGACAGGGGCCAAGACCCAGTACTTC
CDR3: CASSLLGGTGAKTQYF
J: TRBJ2-5
length: 16
V: TRBV28
D: TRBD1
size: .

DNA: TGTGCCAGCAGCTTCCTTATGAACACTGAAGCTTTCTTT
CDR3: CASSFLMNTEAFF
J: TRBJ1-1
length: 13
V: TRBV11-3
D: .
size: .

DNA: TGTGCCAGCAGCTCCGGGACAGGGGTCGGAACTAATGAAAAACTGTTTTTT
CDR3: CASSSGTGVGTNEKLFF
J: TRBJ1-4
length: 17
V: TRBV5-8
D: TRBD1
size: few

DNA: TGCGCCAGCAGCGTGAAAGCGGGGGGGGCAGGCGAGCAGTACTTC
CDR3: CASSVKAGGAGEQYF
J: TRBJ2-7
length: 15
V: TRBV5-1
D: TRBD2
size: .